This TCR beta chain was identified in a study of T cell changes during pregnancy in multiple sclerosis. The table came from immunoSEQ multiplex PCR; TCRdb's copy has only in-frame clones and leaves some out. The sample has tens of thousands of clones, around 94% seen once. This sequence originates from a female donor with multiple sclerosis, enrolled in a pregnancy study. Sequencing used peripheral blood, obtained in the third trimester of pregnancy.

Written as DNA, the CDR3 is TGTGCCAGCAGCTTCCCCGGGGGCAATGAGCAGTTCTTC. Protein: CASSFPGGNEQFF. The V and J genes are TRBV9 and TRBJ2-1; D possibly corresponds to TRBD2 (6 bases). Germline CDR1 and CDR2: SGDLS and YYNGEE. There are 13 residues in the CDR3. V gave up 4 bases and J gave up 6 bases, with 11 bases separating them.